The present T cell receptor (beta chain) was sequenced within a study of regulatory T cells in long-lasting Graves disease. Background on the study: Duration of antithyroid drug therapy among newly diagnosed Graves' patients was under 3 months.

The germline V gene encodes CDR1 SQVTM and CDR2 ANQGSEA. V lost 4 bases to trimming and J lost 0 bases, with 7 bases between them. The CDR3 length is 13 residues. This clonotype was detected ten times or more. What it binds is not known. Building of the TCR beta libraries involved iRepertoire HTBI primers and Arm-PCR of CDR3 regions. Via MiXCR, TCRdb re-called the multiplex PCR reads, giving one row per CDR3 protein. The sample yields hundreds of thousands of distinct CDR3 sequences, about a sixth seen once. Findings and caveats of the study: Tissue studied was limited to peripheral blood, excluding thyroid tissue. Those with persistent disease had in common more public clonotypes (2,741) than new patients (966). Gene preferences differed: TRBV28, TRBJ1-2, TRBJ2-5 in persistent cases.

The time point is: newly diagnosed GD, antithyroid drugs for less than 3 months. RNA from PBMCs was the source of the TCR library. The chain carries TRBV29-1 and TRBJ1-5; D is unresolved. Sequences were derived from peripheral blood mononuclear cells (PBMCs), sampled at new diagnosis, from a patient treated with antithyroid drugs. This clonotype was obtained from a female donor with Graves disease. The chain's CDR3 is CSVAGNSNQPQHF. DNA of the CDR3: TGCAGCGTTGCCGGTAATAGCAATCAGCCCCAGCATTTT.